One sample yielded the 18 T cell receptor beta chains listed below, sequenced in a study of blood T cell repertoires in COVID-19. The table came from immunoSEQ multiplex PCR; TCRdb's copy has only in-frame clones and leaves some out. The table shows 300,000 to 350,000 clones, with under 95% occurring only once. The sample was peripheral blood. The receptor set was obtained from a woman younger than 35 who had recovered from COVID-19.

This rearrangement joins TRBV7-2 to TRBJ2-1, with 15 bases identical to TRBD2. CDR1 SGHTA and CDR2 FQGNSA come from the germline V gene. Trimming removed 2 bases from V and 4 bases from J; junction bases left unmatched: 3. The CDR3 length is 17 residues. Here the CDR3 reads CASSLWTSGGAYNEQFF. The CDR3 DNA is TGTGCCAGCAGCTTATGGACTAGCGGGGGGGCTTACAATGAGCAGTTCTTC.

J is TRBJ2-1 and V is TRBV6-1; 16 bases map to TRBD2. Per the germline V gene, CDR1 is MNHNS and CDR2 is SASEGT. This CDR3 comprises 15 residues. V lost 6 bases to trimming and J lost 9 bases; unmatched junction nucleotides: 5. The CDR3 coding sequence is TGTGCCAGCAGGGGGACTAGCGGGAGGGCAAGTGAGCAGTTCTTC. Amino acids: CASRGTSGRASEQFF.

The chain combines TRBV2 with TRBJ2-2; weak D call: TRBD2 (7 bases). The V end was cut by 8 bases, the J end by 5 bases, with 15 bases between. CDR1 is SNHLY and CDR2 is FYNNEI in the germline V gene. The CDR3 is made up of 14 amino acids. CDR3 nucleotides: TGTGCCAGCCGAACCGGGGGGCGGACCGGGGAGCTGTTTTTT. It codes for CASRTGGRTGELFF.

V usage is TRBV2 and J usage is TRBJ2-5; tentatively, D is TRBD1 (5 bases). CDR3 length: 13 residues. V was trimmed by 4 bases and J by 1 base, leaving 7 bases between them. CDR1 and CDR2 (germline): SNHLY, FYNNEI. Here the CDR3 reads CASSGQIQETQYF. The DNA of the CDR3 is TGTGCCAGCAGTGGACAGATCCAAGAGACCCAGTACTTC.

The J gene is TRBJ1-4, the V gene TRBV7-8; 11 bases align to TRBD1. Germline loops: CDR1 SGHVS, CDR2 FQNEAQ. The V and J ends lost 4 bases and 3 bases, in that order; junction bases with no gene match: 7. This CDR3 has 17 residues. The CDR3 loop reads CASSSPGQGAANEKLFF. In nucleotides, the CDR3 is TGTGCCAGCAGCTCACCCGGACAGGGGGCAGCTAATGAAAAACTGTTTTTT. The complete variable domain, with remaining parts taken from reference TRBV7-8 and TRBJ1-4, reads GAGVSQSPRYKVAKRGQDVALRCDPISGHVSLFWYQQALGQGPEFLTYFQNEAQLDKSGLPSDRFFAERPEGSVSTLKIQRTQQEDSAVYLCASSSPGQGAANEKLFFGSGTQLSVL.

This clone has just one count. The J gene is TRBJ2-5, the V gene TRBV11-2, with 7 bases identical to TRBD1. J was trimmed by 2 bases and V by 5 bases; bases with no gene match: 11. The CDR3 is made up of 16 amino acids. Germline CDR1 reads SGHAT; CDR2 reads FQNNGV. DNA of the CDR3: TGTGCCAGCAGCCAGAGAACAGGGGCCCCTCAAGAGACCCAGTACTTC. Translation: CASSQRTGAPQETQYF.

This clone was counted a single time. This chain links TRBV10-1 with TRBJ2-1; D is possibly TRBD2 (6 bases). CDR1 WNHNN and CDR2 SYGVQD come from the germline V gene (reference sequence). CDR3 length: 14 amino acids. The ends were cut back, 2 bases at V and 3 bases at J, with 8 bases in the middle. CDR3 region: CASSETGLYNEQFF. The DNA of the CDR3 is TGCGCCAGCAGTGAGACGGGACTCTACAATGAGCAGTTCTTC.

The V gene is TRBV19, the J gene TRBJ1-5; possible D gene TRBD1, 6 bases. Germline-derived CDR1 and CDR2 are LNHDA and SQIVND (reference sequence). Trimming cost V 5 bases and J 4 bases, with 15 bases left between them. The CDR3 consists of 15 residues. In nucleotides, the CDR3 is TGTGCCAGTAGTCCCCTGATCCAGGGGAATCAGCCCCAGCATTTT. Protein product: CASSPLIQGNQPQHF.

The chain is built from TRBV24-1 and TRBJ2-3, with TRBD2 matching 9 bases. The CDR3 is 16 residues long. After removal of 9 bases from V and 3 bases from J, the junction contained 12 bases not matched to a gene. CDR1 is KGHDR, CDR2 SFDVKD, per germline. As DNA, the CDR3 is TGTGCCACCGCGGAGATAGCGGGAGCAGGAACAGATACGCAGTATTTT. The encoded protein is CATAEIAGAGTDTQYF.

The rearrangement links TRBV6-2 or TRBV6-3 to TRBJ1-1; TRBD1 matches at 9 bases. The ends lost 2 bases at V and 3 bases at J; junction bases unmatched: 1. The CDR3 spans 14 residues. CDR1 and CDR2 from the germline V gene are MNHEY and SVGEGT. The CDR3 sequence is CASSYGTGYTEAFF. CDR3 coding DNA: TGTGCCAGCAGTTACGGGACAGGGTACACTGAAGCTTTCTTT.

This clone has just one count. The chain has TRBV24-1 and TRBJ1-2; 9 positions match TRBD1. With 7 bases clipped from V and 7 bases from J, the junction kept 3 bases outside the gene matches. Looked up from germline, CDR1 is KGHDR and CDR2 is SFDVKD. This CDR3 is 12 amino acids long. CDR3 protein: CATRGQGRGYTF. DNA for the CDR3: TGTGCCACCAGGGGACAGGGTCGTGGCTACACCTTC.

The chain's CDR3 is CAAKKFTGGTNEKLFF. DNA of the CDR3: TGTGCCGCGAAAAAATTTACAGGGGGGACTAATGAAAAACTGTTTTTT. The V call is TRBV30, the J call TRBJ1-4; 8 bases are a match to TRBD1. Trimming at V came to 8 bases and at J to 2 bases, leaving 13 bases not matched to a gene. Germline values: CDR1 GTSNPN, CDR2 SVGIG (reference sequence). The CDR3 length is 16 residues. Using reference TRBV30 and TRBJ1-4 for the parts outside the CDR3, the full variable domain is SQTIHQWPATLVQPVGSPLSLECTVEGTSNPNLYWYRQAAGRGLQLLFYSVGIGQISSEVPQNLSASRPQDRQFILSSKKLLLSDSGFYLCAAKKFTGGTNEKLFFGSGTQLSVL.

The J gene is TRBJ1-1, the V gene TRBV5-4; the D is unclear. The V end was cut by 4 bases, the J end by 1 base, with 14 bases between. The CDR3 sequence is 15 residues long. Germline assignment: CDR1 SGHNT and CDR2 YYREEE (reference sequence). The CDR3 DNA follows: TGTGCCAGCAGCCCGAGAGGTACAAGGAACACTGAAGCTTTCTTT. Translating it yields CASSPRGTRNTEAFF. Together with reference TRBV5-4 and TRBJ1-1, the CDR3 gives the full variable domain: ETGVTQSPTHLIKTRGQQVTLRCSSQSGHNTVSWYQQALGQGPQFIFQYYREEENGRGNFPPRFSGLQFPNYSSELNVNALELDDSALYLCASSPRGTRNTEAFFGQGTRLTVV.

The chain links TRBV30 to TRBJ2-1; TRBD2 aligns across 9 bases. Germline CDR1 GTSNPN, CDR2 SVGIG (reference sequence). After removal of 4 bases from V and 1 base from J, the junction contained 2 bases not matched to a gene. This CDR3 region has 14 residues. The CDR3 sequence: CAWTSGNSYNEQFF. CDR3 in DNA: TGTGCCTGGACTAGCGGGAATTCCTACAATGAGCAGTTCTTC.

This sequence joins TRBV11-2 and TRBJ2-5; 10 nucleotides line up with TRBD2. This CDR3 has 19 residues. Per the germline V gene, CDR1 is SGHAT and CDR2 is FQNNGV. The trim removed 4 bases at V and 5 bases at J, leaving 19 bases unmatched. The DNA of the CDR3 is TGTGCCAGCAGCTCGGGCTGGGCTAGCGGGAGTGGAGGTACGGAGACCCAGTACTTC. It is translated as CASSSGWASGSGGTETQYF.

The chain recombines TRBV10-2 with TRBJ2-5; 7 bases line up with TRBD2. V shed 4 bases, J shed 5 bases, and the junction held 7 bases outside the gene matches. Per germline, CDR1 WSHSY and CDR2 SAAADI. This CDR3 spans 14 amino acids. CDR3 protein: CASSAAGEWETQYF. CDR3 nucleotide sequence: TGCGCCAGCAGTGCCGCGGGAGAGTGGGAGACCCAGTACTTC.

The gene calls are TRBV11-3 and TRBJ1-1, with D perhaps matching TRBD1 (6 bases). This CDR3 region has 15 residues. Trimming shortened V by 1 base and J by 5 bases, and 14 bases separated the two germline ends. Germline-derived CDR1 and CDR2 are SGHNT and YENEEA. The CDR3 spells CASSLGLRGGTEAFF. Here the CDR3 DNA reads TGTGCCAGCAGCTTAGGCCTCAGGGGTGGGACTGAAGCTTTCTTT.

The rearrangement uses TRBV6-5 and TRBJ2-2, with D perhaps TRBD1 (6 bases). The CDR3 is 16 amino acids. The V end lost 2 bases, the J end lost 4 bases, and 14 bases lay between the germline ends. Germline assignment: CDR1 MNHEY and CDR2 SVGAGI. The DNA of the CDR3 is TGTGCCAGCAGTTACACCGCCGTACAGGGCACCGGGGAGCTGTTTTTT. Translated: CASSYTAVQGTGELFF.